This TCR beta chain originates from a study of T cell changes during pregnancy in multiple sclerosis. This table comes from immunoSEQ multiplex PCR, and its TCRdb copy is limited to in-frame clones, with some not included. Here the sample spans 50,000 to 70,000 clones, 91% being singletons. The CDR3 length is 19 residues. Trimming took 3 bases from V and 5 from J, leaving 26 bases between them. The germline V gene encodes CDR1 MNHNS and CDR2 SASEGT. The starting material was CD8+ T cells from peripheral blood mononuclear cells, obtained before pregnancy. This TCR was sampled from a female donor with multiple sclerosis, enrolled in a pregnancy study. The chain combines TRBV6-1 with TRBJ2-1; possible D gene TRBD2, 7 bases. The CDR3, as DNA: TGTGCCAGCAGTGACCATAGAGGGGAGGGGGTTCAGATAAACAATGAGCAGTTCTTC. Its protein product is CASSDHRGEGVQINNEQFF.